One sample yielded the 3 T cell receptor beta chains listed below, sequenced in a study of shared clonotypes between healthy human individuals. Data came from immunoSEQ multiplex PCR; TCRdb stores just in-frame clones and leaves some out. In the table there are about 2 million clones, 95% of which are singletons. The specimen was naive CD4+ T cells sorted from blood. Subset given: CD45RA+ positively selected. The receptors derive from a man aged 18 to 29 in good health.

The V gene is TRBV2, the J gene TRBJ2-2; no clear D. The V end was cut by 4 bases, the J end by 6 bases, with 9 bases between. Germline V CDR1 and CDR2: SNHLY, FYNNEI. This CDR3 is built from 13 residues. CDR3 sequence reads: CASSVGSAGELFF. CDR3 nucleotides: TGTGCCAGCAGTGTTGGTTCAGCCGGGGAGCTGTTTTTT. The full variable domain, rest sourced from reference TRBV2 and TRBJ2-2, is EPEVTQTPSHQVTQMGQEVILRCVPISNHLYFYWYRQILGQKVEFLVSFYNNEISEKSEIFDDQFSVERPDGSNFTLKIRSTKLEDSAMYFCASSVGSAGELFFGEGSRLTVL.

The chain has TRBV10-3 and TRBJ2-1; 7 bases line up with TRBD2. V lost 6 bases to trimming and J lost 3 bases; unmatched junction nucleotides: 11. The CDR3 length is 16 residues. Germline CDR1 ENHRY, CDR2 SYGVKD. Here the CDR3 DNA reads TGTGCCATCAGGGGGAGGGCGGGAGCTCTCTACAATGAGCAGTTCTTC. It yields the protein CAIRGRAGALYNEQFF.

The CDR3 coding sequence is TGCGCCAGCAGCCCCGGGGACAGGGACAATCAGCCCCAGCATTTT. Its protein is CASSPGDRDNQPQHF. This sequence joins TRBV5-1 and TRBJ1-5; 9 nucleotides agree with TRBD1. Trimming at V came to 4 bases and at J to 3 bases, leaving 5 bases not matched to a gene. Germline assignment: CDR1 SGHRS and CDR2 YFSETQ. There are 15 residues in the CDR3. Based on the CDR3 plus reference TRBV5-1 and TRBJ1-5, the full variable domain is KAGVTQTPRYLIKTRGQQVTLSCSPISGHRSVSWYQQTPGQGLQFLFEYFSETQRNKGNFPGRFSGRQFSNSRSEMNVSTLELGDSALYLCASSPGDRDNQPQHFGDGTRLSIL.